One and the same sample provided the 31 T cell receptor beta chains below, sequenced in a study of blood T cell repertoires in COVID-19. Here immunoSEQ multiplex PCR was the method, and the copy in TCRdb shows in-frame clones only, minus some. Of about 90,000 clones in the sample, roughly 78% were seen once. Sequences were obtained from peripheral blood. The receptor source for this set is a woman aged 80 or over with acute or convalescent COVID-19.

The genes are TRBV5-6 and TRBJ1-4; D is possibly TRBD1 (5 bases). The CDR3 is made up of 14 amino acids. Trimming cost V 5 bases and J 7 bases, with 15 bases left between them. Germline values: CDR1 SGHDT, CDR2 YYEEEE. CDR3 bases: TGTGCCAGCAGTCCGGGACTACGGGGTGAAAAACTGTTTTTT. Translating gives CASSPGLRGEKLFF.

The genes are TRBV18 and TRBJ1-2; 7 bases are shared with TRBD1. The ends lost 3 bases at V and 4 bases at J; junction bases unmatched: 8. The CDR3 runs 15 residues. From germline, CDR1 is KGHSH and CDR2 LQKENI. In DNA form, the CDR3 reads TGTGCCAGCTCACCTCCGACACAGGGGACCTATGGCTACACCTTC. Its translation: CASSPPTQGTYGYTF. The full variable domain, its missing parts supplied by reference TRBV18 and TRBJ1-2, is NAGVMQNPRHLVRRRGQEARLRCSPMKGHSHVYWYRQLPEEGLKFMVYLQKENIIDESGMPKERFSAEFPKEGPSILRIQQVVRGDSAAYFCASSPPTQGTYGYTFGSGTRLTVV.

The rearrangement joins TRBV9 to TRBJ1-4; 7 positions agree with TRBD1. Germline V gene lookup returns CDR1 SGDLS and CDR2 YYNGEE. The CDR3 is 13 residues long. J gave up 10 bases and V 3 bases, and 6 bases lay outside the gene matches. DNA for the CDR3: TGTGCCAGCAGCGAGGGTCCAGGGGGAAAACTGTTTTTT. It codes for CASSEGPGGKLFF.

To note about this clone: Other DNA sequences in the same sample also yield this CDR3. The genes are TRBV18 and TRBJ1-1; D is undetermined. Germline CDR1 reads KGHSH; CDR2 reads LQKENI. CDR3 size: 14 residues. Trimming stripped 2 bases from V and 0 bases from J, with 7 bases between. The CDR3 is CASSPRQMNTEAFF. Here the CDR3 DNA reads TGTGCCAGCTCACCAAGACAAATGAACACTGAAGCTTTCTTT.

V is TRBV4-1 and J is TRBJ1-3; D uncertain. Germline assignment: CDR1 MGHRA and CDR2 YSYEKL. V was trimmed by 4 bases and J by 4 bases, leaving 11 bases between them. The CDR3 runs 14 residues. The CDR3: CASSRRSPGNTIYF. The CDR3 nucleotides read TGCGCCAGCAGCCGAAGAAGCCCCGGAAACACCATATATTTT.

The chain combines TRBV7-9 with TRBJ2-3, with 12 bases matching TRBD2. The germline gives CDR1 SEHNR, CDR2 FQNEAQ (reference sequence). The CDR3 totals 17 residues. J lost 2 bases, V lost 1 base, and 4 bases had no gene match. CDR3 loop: CASSLGRTSGATDTQYF. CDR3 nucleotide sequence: TGTGCCAGCAGCTTAGGGAGGACTAGCGGGGCCACAGATACGCAGTATTTT.

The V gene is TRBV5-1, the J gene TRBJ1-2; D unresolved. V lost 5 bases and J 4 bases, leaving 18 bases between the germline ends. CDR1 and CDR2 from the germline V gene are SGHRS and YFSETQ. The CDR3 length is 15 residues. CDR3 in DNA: TGCGCCAGCAGATTGTCTTCGGGTGAAACCTATGGCTACACCTTC. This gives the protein CASRLSSGETYGYTF.

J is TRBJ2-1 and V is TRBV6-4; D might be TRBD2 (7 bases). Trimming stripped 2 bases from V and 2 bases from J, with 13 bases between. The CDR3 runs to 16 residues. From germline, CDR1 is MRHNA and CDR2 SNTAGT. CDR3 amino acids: CASSDQPGGAYNEQFF. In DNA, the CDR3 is TGTGCCAGCAGTGACCAGCCGGGGGGCGCCTACAATGAGCAGTTCTTC.

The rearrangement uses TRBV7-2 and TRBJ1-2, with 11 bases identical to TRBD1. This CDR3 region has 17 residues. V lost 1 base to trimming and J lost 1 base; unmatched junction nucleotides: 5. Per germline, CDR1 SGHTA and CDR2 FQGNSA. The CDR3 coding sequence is TGTGCCAGCAGCTTAGGCGGGACAGGGGGGCTTAACTATGGCTACACCTTC. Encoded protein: CASSLGGTGGLNYGYTF.

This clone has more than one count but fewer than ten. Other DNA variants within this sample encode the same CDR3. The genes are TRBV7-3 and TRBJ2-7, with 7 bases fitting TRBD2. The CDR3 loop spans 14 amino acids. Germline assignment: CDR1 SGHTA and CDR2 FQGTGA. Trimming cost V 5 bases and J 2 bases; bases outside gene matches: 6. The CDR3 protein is CASSPRAGAYEQYF. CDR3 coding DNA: TGTGCCAGCAGCCCCCGGGCGGGGGCCTACGAGCAGTACTTC.

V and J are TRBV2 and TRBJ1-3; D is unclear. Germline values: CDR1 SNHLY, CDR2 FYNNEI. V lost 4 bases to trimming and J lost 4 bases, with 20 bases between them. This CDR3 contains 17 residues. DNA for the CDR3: TGTGCCAGCAGTGGTGGCAGGATGGGCGCGGGAGGAAACACCATATATTTT. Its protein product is CASSGGRMGAGGNTIYF.

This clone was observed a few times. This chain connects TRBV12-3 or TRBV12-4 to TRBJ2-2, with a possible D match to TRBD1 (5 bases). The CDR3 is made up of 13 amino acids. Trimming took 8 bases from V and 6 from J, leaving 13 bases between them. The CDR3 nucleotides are TGTGCCAGCCGAATCAGGGCGTCCGGGGAGCTGTTTTTT. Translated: CASRIRASGELFF.

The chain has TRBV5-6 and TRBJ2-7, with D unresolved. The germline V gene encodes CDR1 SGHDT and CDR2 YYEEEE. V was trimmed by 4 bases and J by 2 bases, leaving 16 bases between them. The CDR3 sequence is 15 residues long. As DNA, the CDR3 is TGTGCCAGCAGCCCCACCGTCGGCGGCCCCTACGAGCAGTACTTC. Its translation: CASSPTVGGPYEQYF.

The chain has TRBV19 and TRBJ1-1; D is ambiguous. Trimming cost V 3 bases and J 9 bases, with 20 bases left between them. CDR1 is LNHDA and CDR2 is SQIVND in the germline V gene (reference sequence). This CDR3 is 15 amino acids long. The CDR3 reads CASSIRSLPWAKAFF. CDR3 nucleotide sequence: TGTGCCAGTAGTATCCGGTCCCTTCCTTGGGCGAAAGCTTTCTTT.

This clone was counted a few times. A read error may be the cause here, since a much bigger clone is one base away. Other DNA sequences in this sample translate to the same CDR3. The CDR3 reads CASSVGDRMNTEAFF. CDR3 nucleotide sequence: TGTGCCAGCAGCGTAGGAGACAGAATGAACACTGAAGCTTTCTTT. V and J are TRBV9 and TRBJ1-1; TRBD1 is a possible D gene (5 bases). Trimming took off 0 bases at V and 0 bases at J, with 9 bases between the two ends. This CDR3 has 15 residues. The V gene's germline CDR1 is SGDLS and CDR2 YYNGEE.

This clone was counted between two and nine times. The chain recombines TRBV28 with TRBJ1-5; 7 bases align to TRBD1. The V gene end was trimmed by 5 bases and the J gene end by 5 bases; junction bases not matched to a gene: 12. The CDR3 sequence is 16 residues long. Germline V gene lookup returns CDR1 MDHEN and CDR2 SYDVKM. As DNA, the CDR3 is TGTGCCAGCAGTCCCCGGGGACAGAGCATCTATCAGCCCCAGCATTTT. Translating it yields CASSPRGQSIYQPQHF.

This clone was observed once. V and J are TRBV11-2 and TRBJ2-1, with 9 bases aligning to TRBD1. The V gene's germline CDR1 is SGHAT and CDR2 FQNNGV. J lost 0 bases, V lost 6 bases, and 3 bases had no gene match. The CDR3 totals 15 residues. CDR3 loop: CASSTDRGSYNEQFF. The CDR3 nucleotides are TGTGCCAGCAGTACGGACAGGGGCTCCTACAATGAGCAGTTCTTC.

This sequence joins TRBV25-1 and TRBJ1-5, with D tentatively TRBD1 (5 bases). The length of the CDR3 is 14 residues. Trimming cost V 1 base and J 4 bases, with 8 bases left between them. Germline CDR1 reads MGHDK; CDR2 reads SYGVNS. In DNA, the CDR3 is TGTGCCAGCAGTGAATTGGGGGGAAATCAGCCCCAGCATTTT. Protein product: CASSELGGNQPQHF.

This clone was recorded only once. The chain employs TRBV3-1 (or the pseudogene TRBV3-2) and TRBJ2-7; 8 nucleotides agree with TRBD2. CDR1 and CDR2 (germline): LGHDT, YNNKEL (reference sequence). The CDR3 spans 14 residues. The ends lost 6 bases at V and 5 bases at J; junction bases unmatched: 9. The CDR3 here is CASRPSGPADEQYF. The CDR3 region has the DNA TGTGCCAGCAGGCCTAGCGGGCCTGCGGACGAGCAGTACTTC.

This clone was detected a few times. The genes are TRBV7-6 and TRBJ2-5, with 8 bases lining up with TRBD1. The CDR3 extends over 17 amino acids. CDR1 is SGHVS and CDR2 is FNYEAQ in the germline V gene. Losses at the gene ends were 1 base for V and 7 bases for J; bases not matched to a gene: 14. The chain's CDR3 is CASSLVASQGARGTQYF. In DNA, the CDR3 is TGTGCCAGCAGCTTAGTAGCGAGCCAGGGGGCGCGGGGGACCCAGTACTTC.

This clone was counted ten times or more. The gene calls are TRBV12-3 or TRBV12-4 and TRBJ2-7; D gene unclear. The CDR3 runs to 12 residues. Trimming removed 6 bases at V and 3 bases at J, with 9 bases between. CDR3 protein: CASRRNSYEQYF. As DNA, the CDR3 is TGTGCCAGCAGGCGAAACAGCTACGAGCAGTACTTC.

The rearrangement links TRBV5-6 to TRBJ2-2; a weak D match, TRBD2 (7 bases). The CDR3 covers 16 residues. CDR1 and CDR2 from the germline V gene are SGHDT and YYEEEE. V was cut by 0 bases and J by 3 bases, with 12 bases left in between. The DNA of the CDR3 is TGTGCCAGCAGCTTGGGACCGGGGGGCTACACCGGGGAGCTGTTTTTT. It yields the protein CASSLGPGGYTGELFF.

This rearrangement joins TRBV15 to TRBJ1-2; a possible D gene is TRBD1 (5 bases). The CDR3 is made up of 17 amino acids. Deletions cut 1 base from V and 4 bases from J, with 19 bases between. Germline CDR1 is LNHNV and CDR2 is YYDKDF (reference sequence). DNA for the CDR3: TGTGCCACCAGCAGAGGGATCACCGGTGGCGGGGGCTATGGCTACACCTTC. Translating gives CATSRGITGGGGYGYTF.

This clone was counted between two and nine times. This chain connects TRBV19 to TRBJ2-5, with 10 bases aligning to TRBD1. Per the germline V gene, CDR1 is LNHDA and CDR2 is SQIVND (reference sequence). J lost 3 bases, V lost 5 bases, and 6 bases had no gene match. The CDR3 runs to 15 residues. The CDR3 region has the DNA TGTGCCAGTAGTGCCCCGGGACAGGGGAAAGAGACCCAGTACTTC. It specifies CASSAPGQGKETQYF. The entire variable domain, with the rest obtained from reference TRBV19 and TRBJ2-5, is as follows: DGGITQSPKYLFRKEGQNVTLSCEQNLNHDAMYWYRQDPGQGLRLIYYSQIVNDFQKGDIAEGYSVSREKKESFPLTVTSAQKNPTAFYLCASSAPGQGKETQYFGPGTRLLVL.

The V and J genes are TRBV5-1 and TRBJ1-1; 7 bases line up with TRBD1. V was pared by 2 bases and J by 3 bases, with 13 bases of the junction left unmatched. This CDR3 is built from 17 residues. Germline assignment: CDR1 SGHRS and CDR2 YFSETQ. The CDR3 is CASSFSPAGTEDTEAFF. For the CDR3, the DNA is TGCGCCAGCAGCTTCTCCCCCGCCGGGACAGAAGACACTGAAGCTTTCTTT. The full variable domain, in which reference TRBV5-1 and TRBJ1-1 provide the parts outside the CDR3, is KAGVTQTPRYLIKTRGQQVTLSCSPISGHRSVSWYQQTPGQGLQFLFEYFSETQRNKGNFPGRFSGRQFSNSRSEMNVSTLELGDSALYLCASSFSPAGTEDTEAFFGQGTRLTVV.

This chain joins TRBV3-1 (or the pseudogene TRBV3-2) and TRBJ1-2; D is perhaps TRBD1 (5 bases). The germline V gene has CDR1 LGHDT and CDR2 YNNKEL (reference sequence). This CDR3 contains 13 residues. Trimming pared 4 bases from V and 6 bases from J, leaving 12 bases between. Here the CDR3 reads CASSRDLADGYTF. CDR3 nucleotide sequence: TGTGCCAGCAGCCGGGACTTGGCGGATGGCTACACCTTC.

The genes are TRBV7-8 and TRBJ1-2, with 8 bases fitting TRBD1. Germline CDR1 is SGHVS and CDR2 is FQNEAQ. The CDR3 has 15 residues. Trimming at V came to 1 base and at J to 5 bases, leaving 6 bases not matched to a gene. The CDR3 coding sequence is TGTGCCAGCAGCTTAGGGACAGGGAAGGAGTATGGCTACACCTTC. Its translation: CASSLGTGKEYGYTF. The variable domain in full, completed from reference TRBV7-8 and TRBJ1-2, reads GAGVSQSPRYKVAKRGQDVALRCDPISGHVSLFWYQQALGQGPEFLTYFQNEAQLDKSGLPSDRFFAERPEGSVSTLKIQRTQQEDSAVYLCASSLGTGKEYGYTFGSGTRLTVV.

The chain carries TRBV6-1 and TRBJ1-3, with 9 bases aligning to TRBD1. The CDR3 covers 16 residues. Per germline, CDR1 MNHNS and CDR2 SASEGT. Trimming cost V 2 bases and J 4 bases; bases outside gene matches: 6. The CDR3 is CASSELDRGKGNTIYF. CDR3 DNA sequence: TGTGCCAGCAGTGAATTGGACAGGGGCAAGGGAAACACCATATATTTT.

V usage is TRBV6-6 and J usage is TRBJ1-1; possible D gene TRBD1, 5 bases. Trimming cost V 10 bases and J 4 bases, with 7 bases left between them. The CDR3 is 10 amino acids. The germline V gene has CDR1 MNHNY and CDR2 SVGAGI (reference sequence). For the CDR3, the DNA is TGTGCCACCGGGGGCACTGAAGCTTTCTTT. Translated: CATGGTEAFF.

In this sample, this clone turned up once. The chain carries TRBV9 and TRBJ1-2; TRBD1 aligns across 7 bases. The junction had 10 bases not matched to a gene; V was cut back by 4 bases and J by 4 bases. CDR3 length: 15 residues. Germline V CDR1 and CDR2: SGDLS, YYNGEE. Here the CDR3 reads CASSNRRGDTYGYTF. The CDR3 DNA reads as TGTGCCAGCAGCAACCGCAGGGGGGATACCTATGGCTACACCTTC.

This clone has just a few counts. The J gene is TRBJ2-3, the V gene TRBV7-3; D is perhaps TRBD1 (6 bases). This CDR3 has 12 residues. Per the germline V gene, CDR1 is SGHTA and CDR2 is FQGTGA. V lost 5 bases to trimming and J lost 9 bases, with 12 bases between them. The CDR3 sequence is CASSEDRRTQYF. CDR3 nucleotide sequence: TGTGCCAGCAGCGAGGACAGACGGACGCAGTATTTT.